One sample yielded the 31 T cell receptor beta chains listed below, sequenced in a study of cytomegalovirus exposure and HLA in healthy donors. Use of 60 Vbeta and 13 Jbeta primers characterized the PCR. TCRdb keeps only in-frame clones here, not all; method: immunoSEQ multiplex PCR. The top ten hold around 2.4% of the sample, which has about 140,000 clones, about 80% seen once. Sequencing used PBMCs. Receptors originate from a young woman in good health and CMV-seropositive.

V gene TRBV4-1 combines with J gene TRBJ2-1; TRBD2 matches at 10 bases. There are 16 residues in the CDR3. Germline trimming cut 1 base from V and 8 bases from J; bases unmatched to any gene: 8. Looked up from germline, CDR1 is MGHRA and CDR2 is YSYEKL. This CDR3 reads CASSQVTSGPFHEQFF. The CDR3 region has the DNA TGCGCCAGCAGCCAAGTGACTAGCGGGCCTTTCCATGAGCAGTTCTTC.

This chain joins TRBV29-1 and TRBJ2-5; TRBD2 matches at 10 bases. The J segment lost 1 base and the V segment lost 5 bases, leaving 7 bases of the junction unmatched. CDR3 length: 15 residues. Looked up from germline, CDR1 is SQVTM and CDR2 is ANQGSEA. This chain's CDR3 is CSVSRAGGPQETQYF. The CDR3 coding sequence is TGCAGCGTTTCCCGAGCGGGGGGGCCCCAAGAGACCCAGTACTTC.

This clone was recorded only once. This chain connects TRBV4-1 to TRBJ1-6; no clear D. The CDR3 loop spans 17 amino acids. Deletions cut 0 bases from V and 7 bases from J, with 16 bases between. Looked up from germline, CDR1 is MGHRA and CDR2 is YSYEKL. The CDR3 protein is CASSQDAVLKANSPLHF. CDR3 in DNA: TGCGCCAGCAGCCAAGATGCGGTATTGAAGGCCAATTCACCCCTCCACTTT.

The V and J genes are TRBV6-5 and TRBJ2-1; 13 bases line up with TRBD2. J gave up 5 bases and V 2 bases, and 0 bases lay outside the gene matches. This CDR3 has 15 residues. CDR1 is MNHEY, CDR2 SVGAGI, per germline. This CDR3 is CASSYTSGGDNEQFF. The CDR3 DNA follows: TGTGCCAGCAGTTACACTAGCGGGGGGGACAATGAGCAGTTCTTC.

This chain links TRBV6-1 with TRBJ2-7; 7 nucleotides line up with TRBD1. The CDR3 is made up of 14 amino acids. Germline lookup yields CDR1 MNHNS and CDR2 SASEGT. The ends lost 4 bases at V and 3 bases at J; junction bases unmatched: 6. In DNA form, the CDR3 reads TGTGCCAGCAGTGGAGGACAGGCTCTCTACGAGCAGTACTTC. Its protein is CASSGGQALYEQYF.

The rearrangement uses TRBV29-1 and TRBJ2-2; 7 positions match TRBD1. The CDR3 is made up of 14 amino acids. J lost 3 bases, V lost 4 bases, and 5 bases had no gene match. Germline CDR1 and CDR2: SQVTM and ANQGSEA. In DNA, the CDR3 is TGCAGCGTTGGAGGTCAGGGGGACACCGGGGAGCTGTTTTTT. It translates to CSVGGQGDTGELFF.

The chain joins TRBV18 to TRBJ2-7; 8 bases fit TRBD2. This CDR3 has 18 residues. Trimming at V came to 2 bases and at J to 0 bases, leaving 12 bases not matched to a gene. The germline gives CDR1 KGHSH, CDR2 LQKENI. The CDR3 nucleotides are TGTGCCAGCTCACCAGAGCGCCGGGGGGGGCCTAGCTCCTACGAGCAGTACTTC. This codes for CASSPERRGGPSSYEQYF.

V and J are TRBV5-4 and TRBJ2-1; possibly TRBD1 for D (6 bases). This CDR3 has 13 amino acids. V lost 1 base and J lost 7, with 9 bases in between. Germline CDR1 SGHNT, CDR2 YYREEE (reference sequence). The CDR3: CASSLSRGNEQFF. CDR3 coding DNA: TGTGCCAGCAGCTTGTCCAGGGGAAATGAGCAGTTCTTC. Full variable domain (missing parts from reference TRBV5-4 and TRBJ2-1): ETGVTQSPTHLIKTRGQQVTLRCSSQSGHNTVSWYQQALGQGPQFIFQYYREEENGRGNFPPRFSGLQFPNYSSELNVNALELDDSALYLCASSLSRGNEQFFGPGTRLTVL.

The V call is TRBV9, the J call TRBJ2-2; possibly TRBD2 for D (7 bases). CDR3 size: 15 residues. V was pared by 0 bases and J by 6 bases, with 12 bases between. The germline gives CDR1 SGDLS, CDR2 YYNGEE. In nucleotides, the CDR3 is TGTGCCAGCAGCGTAGTTGGGGGGGCGGCCGGGGAGCTGTTTTTT. As protein: CASSVVGGAAGELFF.

The chain employs TRBV11-3 and TRBJ2-1; D gene uncertain. Germline CDR1 reads SGHNT; CDR2 reads YENEEA. This CDR3 has 12 amino acids. Between the trimmed V and J ends, which lost 5 bases and 3 bases, there was a span of 5 bases. The CDR3 nucleotides are TGTGCCAGCAGCCGAGACTACAATGAGCAGTTCTTC. Its translation: CASSRDYNEQFF.

This rearrangement joins TRBV19 to TRBJ1-2; D gene ambiguous. Trimming cost V 1 base and J 2 bases, with 14 bases left between them. The CDR3 covers 16 residues. Germline V gene sequence: CDR1 LNHDA, CDR2 SQIVND (reference sequence). This CDR3 reads CASSIVPAGLNYGYTF. DNA for the CDR3: TGTGCCAGTAGTATAGTCCCGGCAGGACTAAACTATGGCTACACCTTC.

The chain employs TRBV7-9 and TRBJ1-1; possibly TRBD1 for D (5 bases). V lost 2 bases and J 1 base, leaving 14 bases between the germline ends. There are 16 residues in the CDR3. In germline, CDR1 is SEHNR, CDR2 FQNEAQ (reference sequence). The CDR3 spells CASSLWGGETNTEAFF. DNA of the CDR3: TGTGCCAGCAGCTTATGGGGGGGAGAGACGAACACTGAAGCTTTCTTT. Together with reference TRBV7-9 and TRBJ1-1, the CDR3 gives the full variable domain: DTGVSQNPRHKITKRGQNVTFRCDPISEHNRLYWYRQTLGQGPEFLTYFQNEAQLEKSRLLSDRFSAERPKGSFSTLEIQRTEQGDSAMYLCASSLWGGETNTEAFFGQGTRLTVV.

The chain uses TRBV18 and TRBJ1-6, with D possibly TRBD1 on 6 matching bases. V gave up 4 bases and J gave up 5 bases, with 15 bases separating them. The CDR3 runs to 16 residues. Germline CDR1 and CDR2: KGHSH and LQKENI. CDR3 coding DNA: TGTGCCAGCTCACTACCCGTCAGGGGCCATAATTCACCCCTCCACTTT. Translated: CASSLPVRGHNSPLHF.

V and J are TRBV11-2 and TRBJ1-5; no clear D gene. In germline, CDR1 is SGHAT, CDR2 FQNNGV. The CDR3 has 13 amino acids. Trimming removed 0 bases at V and 7 bases at J, with 7 bases between. This CDR3 reads CASSLDRFQPQHF. CDR3 bases: TGTGCCAGCAGCTTAGACAGATTCCAGCCCCAGCATTTT. Variable domain in full (rest from reference TRBV11-2 and TRBJ1-5): EAGVAQSPRYKIIEKRQSVAFWCNPISGHATLYWYQQILGQGPKLLIQFQNNGVVDDSQLPKDRFSAERLKGVDSTLKIQPAKLEDSAVYLCASSLDRFQPQHFGDGTRLSIL.

The rearrangement uses TRBV7-9 and TRBJ1-1, with a possible D match to TRBD1 (5 bases). CDR3 length: 15 amino acids. CDR1 and CDR2 (germline): SEHNR, FQNEAQ (reference sequence). V shed 1 base and J shed 6 bases, with 15 bases lying between them. CDR3 coding DNA: TGTGCCAGCAGCTTAGATGGCAGGGCTATAGCTGAAGCTTTCTTT. This translates into CASSLDGRAIAEAFF.

The chain combines TRBV5-1 with TRBJ1-1; TRBD1 agrees at 9 bases. The ends lost 4 bases at V and 1 base at J; junction bases unmatched: 8. Germline CDR1 reads SGHRS; CDR2 reads YFSETQ. This CDR3 has 16 amino acids. The CDR3 here is CASSPGQGLANTEAFF. DNA for the CDR3: TGCGCCAGCAGCCCCGGACAGGGGCTGGCGAACACTGAAGCTTTCTTT.

The chain uses TRBV4-3 and TRBJ2-7; possibly TRBD1 for D (5 bases). This CDR3 comprises 16 residues. Germline V gene lookup returns CDR1 LGHNA and CDR2 YSLEER. Trimming took 0 bases from V and 2 from J, leaving 14 bases between them. Here the CDR3 reads CASSQDLAGITYEQYF. The CDR3 bases are TGCGCCAGCAGCCAAGATTTGGCAGGGATTACCTACGAGCAGTACTTC.

This chain uses TRBV5-4 with TRBJ2-7; perhaps TRBD2 as D (6 bases). CDR1 SGHNT and CDR2 YYREEE come from the germline V gene (reference sequence). Trimming removed 10 bases at V and 4 bases at J, with 12 bases between. CDR3 length: 11 amino acids. CDR3: CAVEGRYEQYF. In DNA form, the CDR3 reads TGTGCCGTCGAGGGGAGGTACGAGCAGTACTTC.

V gene TRBV7-2 combines with J gene TRBJ2-2, with D maybe TRBD2 (6 bases). The CDR3 contains 17 residues. Germline assignment: CDR1 SGHTA and CDR2 FQGNSA. V was clipped by 1 base and J by 1 base, with 13 bases between them. This chain's CDR3 is CASSLDYGDLNTGELFF. DNA for the CDR3: TGTGCCAGCAGCTTAGACTACGGGGACTTGAACACCGGGGAGCTGTTTTTT. Based on the CDR3 plus reference TRBV7-2 and TRBJ2-2, the full variable domain is GAGVSQSPSNKVTEKGKDVELRCDPISGHTALYWYRQSLGQGLEFLIYFQGNSAPDKSGLPSDRFSAERTGGSVSTLTIQRTQQEDSAVYLCASSLDYGDLNTGELFFGEGSRLTVL.

This chain links TRBV11-2 with TRBJ1-1, with 11 positions matching TRBD1. The CDR3 has 16 amino acids. V lost 4 bases to trimming and J lost 3 bases; unmatched junction nucleotides: 7. The V gene's germline CDR1 is SGHAT and CDR2 FQNNGV. The CDR3 nucleotides read TGTGCCAGCAGCTCCGGACAGGGGGCTGGGTACACTGAAGCTTTCTTT. This codes for CASSSGQGAGYTEAFF.

In this sample, this clone turned up a few times. The chain recombines TRBV5-4 with TRBJ1-3, with TRBD1 identical over 7 bases. In germline, CDR1 is SGHNT, CDR2 YYREEE (reference sequence). This CDR3 has 15 amino acids. V gave up 4 bases and J gave up 2 bases; unmatched junction bases: 6. The CDR3 sequence is CASSQDRAAGNTIYF. The CDR3 DNA is TGTGCCAGCAGCCAAGACAGGGCGGCTGGAAACACCATATATTTT.

The CDR3 region is CASSIFAQGAPGANVLTF. The CDR3 coding sequence is TGTGCCAGTAGTATCTTCGCGCAGGGGGCGCCTGGGGCCAACGTCCTGACTTTC. The J gene is TRBJ2-6, the V gene TRBV19, with TRBD1 matching over 8 bases. The CDR3 contains 18 residues. V lost 3 bases to trimming and J lost 2 bases; unmatched junction nucleotides: 9. Per the germline V gene, CDR1 is LNHDA and CDR2 is SQIVND (reference sequence). Full variable domain (outside the CDR3, taken from reference TRBV19 and TRBJ2-6): DGGITQSPKYLFRKEGQNVTLSCEQNLNHDAMYWYRQDPGQGLRLIYYSQIVNDFQKGDIAEGYSVSREKKESFPLTVTSAQKNPTAFYLCASSIFAQGAPGANVLTFGAGSRLTVL.

The chain carries TRBV25-1 and TRBJ2-2; D not certain. CDR1 is MGHDK, CDR2 SYGVNS, per germline. The CDR3 length is 14 residues. V lost 5 bases and J lost 1, with 8 bases in between. DNA for the CDR3: TGTGCCAGCAGTCCGGCGGTGAACACCGGGGAGCTGTTTTTT. Protein sequence: CASSPAVNTGELFF.

V and J are TRBV4-3 and TRBJ2-5; 16 bases fit TRBD2. The CDR3 spans 18 residues. The germline gives CDR1 LGHNA, CDR2 YSLEER. Trimming cost V 4 bases and J 1 base; bases outside gene matches: 6. The chain's CDR3 is CASSLGTSGGEAQETQYF. CDR3 DNA: TGCGCCAGCAGCCTGGGGACTAGCGGGGGGGAAGCCCAAGAGACCCAGTACTTC.

CDR3 sequence reads: CASSISTGQRRSQPQHF. CDR3 nucleotide sequence: TGTGCCAGTAGTATATCAACGGGACAGAGGAGGAGTCAGCCCCAGCATTTT. The J gene is TRBJ1-5, the V gene TRBV19, with 7 positions matching TRBD1. The CDR3 has 17 amino acids. CDR1 and CDR2 (germline): LNHDA, SQIVND (reference sequence). Unmatched junction bases numbered 13, after V lost 2 bases and J lost 6 bases.

The V gene is TRBV5-1, the J gene TRBJ1-6, with a tentative D call TRBD1 (5 bases). The V gene's germline CDR1 is SGHRS and CDR2 YFSETQ. Trimming took 0 bases from V and 7 from J, leaving 14 bases between them. The CDR3 has 16 residues. DNA for the CDR3: TGCGCCAGCAGCTTGGCGGGAGGGGCCCTAAATTCACCCCTCCACTTT. This encodes CASSLAGGALNSPLHF.

The chain is built from TRBV6-4 and TRBJ2-1; TRBD1 aligns across 12 bases. V gave up 3 bases and J gave up 10 bases; unmatched junction bases: 4. Germline loops: CDR1 MRHNA, CDR2 SNTAGT. The CDR3 sequence is 14 residues long. DNA for the CDR3: TGTGCCAGCAGTGAACCGGGACAGGGGGCAGAGCAGTTCTTC. Protein sequence: CASSEPGQGAEQFF.

The rearrangement uses TRBV19 and TRBJ1-6; the D is unclear. CDR1 LNHDA and CDR2 SQIVND come from the germline V gene (reference sequence). Trimming left V 0 bases short and J 0 bases short, with 9 bases between. This CDR3 has 17 amino acids. The CDR3 here is CASSIDRWSSYNSPLHF. As DNA, the CDR3 is TGTGCCAGTAGTATAGACCGTTGGAGCTCCTATAATTCACCCCTCCACTTT.

The chain joins TRBV19 to TRBJ1-2; weak D call: TRBD1 (6 bases). Per germline, CDR1 LNHDA and CDR2 SQIVND (reference sequence). V lost 6 bases, J lost 2 bases, and 13 bases lay in between. The CDR3 totals 14 residues. CDR3 nucleotide sequence: TGTGCCAGTAGGGAGACGGACAGAAACTATGGCTACACCTTC. Its translation: CASRETDRNYGYTF.

This chain uses TRBV21-1 with TRBJ2-2; the D call in the table, TRBD1, was not verified against the DNA. TRBV21-1 corresponds to a pseudogene. There are 17 residues in the CDR3. In nucleotides, the CDR3 is TGTGCCAGCATTCCCCCGTCCCGGGACAGGGCCTCCGGGGAGCTGTTTTTT. Translation gives CASIPPSRDRASGELFF.

This clone has only one observation. Here the CDR3 DNA reads TGTGCCAGCAGCTTGGGGCCGGGCGAGCAGTACTTC. The encoded protein is CASSLGPGEQYF. The rearrangement uses TRBV11-2 and TRBJ2-7; possible D gene TRBD1, 5 bases. This CDR3 region has 12 residues. V was clipped by 3 bases and J by 6 bases, with 9 bases between them. The germline CDR1 and CDR2 sequences are SGHAT and FQNNGV.